This note documents a single T cell receptor (beta chain) sequence. Antigen: not known. The V and J ends lost 5 bases and 2 bases, in that order; junction bases with no gene match: 4. Germline CDR1 and CDR2: SGHVS and FQNEAQ. This CDR3 has 16 residues. The data stem from a study of early T cells in non-severe SARS-CoV-2 infection. Study-level background: The authors sequenced bulk RNA from unsorted whole blood, leaving chains unpaired. Overall study findings and caveats: Clonotype matching in VDJdb favored anti-spike CD8 responses and did not capture private and CD4 specificities.

Individual cDNA molecules carried attached unique molecular identifiers. TCRdb redid the calling of the 5' RACE reads with MiXCR, one entry per CDR3 protein. The sample records about 69,000 distinct CDR3 sequences, approximately 10% being singletons. Sequenced here: whole blood, sampled at baseline. The receptor was isolated from an adult who was a healthcare worker with PCR-confirmed SARS-CoV-2 infection or an uninfected control (not recorded which). V and J are TRBV7-8 and TRBJ1-3; the match to TRBD1 covers 12 bases. Here the CDR3 DNA reads TGTGCCAGCAGCACCCGGGACAGGGGGCCTGGAAACACCATATATTTT. Translated: CASSTRDRGPGNTIYF.